These 10 T cell receptor beta chains came from one sample sequenced in a study of regulatory T cells in long-lasting Graves disease. In building TCR beta libraries, iRepertoire HTBI primers were used together with Arm-PCR of CDR3 regions. TCRdb fed the multiplex PCR reads into MiXCR, producing one record per CDR3 protein. Of 700,000 or so distinct CDR3 sequences in the sample, around 30% were seen once. Time point meaning: persistent/refractory GD, antithyroid drugs over 5 years with positive TRAb. RNA extracted from PBMCs served as the sequencing template. The sequences come from peripheral blood mononuclear cells (PBMCs), collected when the disease was refractory, from a patient treated with antithyroid drugs. These receptors all stem from a female donor with Graves disease.

This sequence joins TRBV14 and TRBJ2-7; D is perhaps TRBD2 (6 bases). The CDR3 extends over 15 amino acids. V was clipped by 1 base and J by 0 bases, with 10 bases between them. Germline CDR1 is SGHDN and CDR2 is FVKESK. As DNA, the CDR3 is TGTGCCAGCAGCCAAGTAGGAGGGCTCTCCTACGAGCAGTACTTC. Translated, it gives CASSQVGGLSYEQYF.

V and J are TRBV6-6 and TRBJ1-6; possible D gene TRBD1, 6 bases. CDR3 size: 17 residues. Deletions cut 0 bases from V and 7 bases from J, with 16 bases between. CDR1 is MNHNY and CDR2 is SVGAGI in the germline V gene (reference sequence). Written as DNA, the CDR3 is TGTGCCAGCAGTTACTCGGCTTTCGGGGGCGTAAATTCACCCCTCCACTTT. Translation gives CASSYSAFGGVNSPLHF.

This clonotype was seen a handful of times. The chain couples TRBV12-3 or TRBV12-4 to TRBJ1-1; TRBD1 might be the D (5 bases). Deletions cut 7 bases from V and 0 bases from J, with 12 bases between. There are 14 residues in the CDR3. The CDR3 DNA reads TGTGCCAGCACCTGGGGGGGACTGAACACTGAAGCTTTCTTT. This gives the protein CASTWGGLNTEAFF.

The chain carries TRBV11-3 and TRBJ1-5; D unclear. The CDR3 consists of 15 residues. V was clipped by 9 bases and J by 2 bases, with 17 bases between them. From germline, CDR1 is SGHNT and CDR2 YENEEA. CDR3 DNA sequence: TGTGCCAGACCTAGAGGGCTCGGCTGCAATCAGCCCCAGCATTTT. It codes for CARPRGLGCNQPQHF.

Note on this clonotype: This sequence is one base from a far larger clone and is likely a read error. V usage is TRBV11-2 and J usage is TRBJ2-7; D is unclear. The CDR3 runs to 15 residues. The germline V gene has CDR1 SGHAT and CDR2 FQNNGV. V lost 0 bases and J lost 7, with 16 bases in between. The CDR3 loop is CASSLEHQLGNEQYF. In DNA, the CDR3 is TGTGCCAGCAGCTTAGAACACCAACTGGGCAATGAGCAGTACTTC.

The J gene is TRBJ2-2, the V gene TRBV10-3; 14 nucleotides match TRBD2. The junction had 1 base not matched to a gene; V was cut back by 4 bases and J by 3 bases. The CDR3 consists of 16 residues. The germline V gene encodes CDR1 ENHRY and CDR2 SYGVKD. Here the CDR3 reads CAISGGLAGDTGELFF. Here the CDR3 DNA reads TGTGCCATCAGTGGGGGACTAGCGGGAGACACCGGGGAGCTGTTTTTT.

This clonotype was counted between two and nine times. The CDR3 DNA reads TGCAGTGCTAGAGATCGGCCCGAGGGCAATCAGCCCCAGCATTTT. Its translation is CSARDRPEGNQPQHF. The J gene is TRBJ1-5, the V gene TRBV20-1, with unresolved D. The germline V gene encodes CDR1 DFQATT and CDR2 SNEGSKA (reference sequence). The V gene lost 0 bases and the J gene lost 2 bases, with 11 bases spanning the gap. CDR3 size: 15 residues.

The chain carries TRBV20-1 and TRBJ1-6; 7 positions match TRBD1. This CDR3 has 17 residues. Germline V gene data show CDR1 as DFQATT and CDR2 as SNEGSKA (reference sequence). The J segment lost 0 bases and the V segment lost 0 bases, leaving 5 bases of the junction unmatched. CDR3 coding DNA: TGCAGTGCTAGAGATGGGGGGGACAGCTCCTATAATTCACCCCTCCACTTT. This codes for CSARDGGDSSYNSPLHF.

The rearrangement uses TRBV7-6 and TRBJ2-2; D gene uncertain. The CDR3 consists of 15 residues. Germline CDR1 SGHVS, CDR2 FNYEAQ. Trimming shortened V by 5 bases and J by 7 bases, and 17 bases separated the two germline ends. This CDR3 reads CASSPRILAGGELFF. The CDR3, as DNA: TGTGCCAGCAGCCCGCGGATTTTAGCCGGCGGGGAGCTGTTTTTT.

This rearrangement joins TRBV5-5 to TRBJ1-2; possible D gene TRBD1, 5 bases. CDR3 size: 14 residues. V lost 0 bases and J 7 bases, leaving 13 bases between the germline ends. Germline V gives CDR1 SGHKS, CDR2 YYEKEE (reference sequence). The CDR3 DNA sequence: TGTGCCAGCAGCTTGGCCCCCGGGGGTAGTGGCTACACCTTC. The encoded protein is CASSLAPGGSGYTF.